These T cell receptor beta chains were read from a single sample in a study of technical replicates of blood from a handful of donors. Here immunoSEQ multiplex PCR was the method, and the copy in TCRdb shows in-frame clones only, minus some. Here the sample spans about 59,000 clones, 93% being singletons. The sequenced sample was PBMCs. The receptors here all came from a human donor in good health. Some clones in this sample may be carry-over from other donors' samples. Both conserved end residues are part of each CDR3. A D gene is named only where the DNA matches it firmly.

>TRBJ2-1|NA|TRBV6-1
TGTGCCAGCAGTGTACCGGCGGACTCGTACAATGAGCAGTTCTTC
CASSVPADSYNEQFF
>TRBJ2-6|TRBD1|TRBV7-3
TGTGCCAGCAGCTTACAGCAGGGACAGGCTGGGGCCAACGTCCTGACTTTC
CASSLQQGQAGANVLTF
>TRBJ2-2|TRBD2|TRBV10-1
TGCGCCAGCAGATCGGGACTAGCGGAGATGAAAGGCGGGGAGCTGTTTTTT
CASRSGLAEMKGGELFF
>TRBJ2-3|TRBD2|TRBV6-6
TGTGCCAGCAGCTCCGGGACTAGCTATAGCACAGATACGCAGTATTTT
CASSSGTSYSTDTQYF
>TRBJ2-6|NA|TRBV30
TGTGCCTGGAGGCGGGGAGGCAGACTCTCTGGGGCCAACGTCCTGACTTTC
CAWRRGGRLSGANVLTF
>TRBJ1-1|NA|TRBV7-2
TGTGCCAGCAGCCACCCCAGCGGAGGGGTGAACACTGAAGCTTTCTTT
CASSHPSGGVNTEAFF
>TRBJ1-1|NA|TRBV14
TGTGCCAGCAGCCAAGATCTAGTGGGACACAGTGAAGCTTTCTTT
CASSQDLVGHSEAFF
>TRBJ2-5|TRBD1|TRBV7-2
TGTGCCAGCAGCACCAGGGGGACAGGGGGCGGAGAGACCCAGTACTTC
CASSTRGTGGGETQYF
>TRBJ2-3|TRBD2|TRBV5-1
TGCGCCAGCAGCTTGATTTCGGGAGGGAGCACAGATACGCAGTATTTT
CASSLISGGSTDTQYF
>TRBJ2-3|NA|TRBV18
TGTGCCAGCTCACCGCCGGGATTTATAGATACGCAGTATTTT
CASSPPGFIDTQYF
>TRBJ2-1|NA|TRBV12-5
TGTGCTAGTGGCTACGGACTCGACTTAGAGCAGTTCTTC
CASGYGLDLEQFF
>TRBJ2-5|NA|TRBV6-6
TGTGCCAGCAGCCCGCCGGGAGAGACCCAGTACTTC
CASSPPGETQYF
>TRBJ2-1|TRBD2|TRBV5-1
TGCGCCAGCAGCCCCGGGACTAGCGTCTACAATGAGCAGTTCTTC
CASSPGTSVYNEQFF
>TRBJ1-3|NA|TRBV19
TGTGCCAGTAGTATCAGCTCTGGAAACACCATATATTTT
CASSISSGNTIYF
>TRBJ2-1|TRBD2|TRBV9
TGTGCCAGCAGCAAAAGGCGGGAGGCCTCCTATTATGAGCAGTTCTTC
CASSKRREASYYEQFF
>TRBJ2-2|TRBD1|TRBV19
TGTGCCAGTAGAAGACAGGGGGACACCGGGGAGCTGTTTTTT
CASRRQGDTGELFF
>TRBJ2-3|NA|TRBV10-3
TGTGCCAGCCGGGACTCCAATGCCGGAGATACGCAGTATTTT
CASRDSNAGDTQYF
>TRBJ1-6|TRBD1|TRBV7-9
TGTGCCAGCAGGCGGACAGGGGGGAGTTCACCCCTCCACTTT
CASRRTGGSSPLHF
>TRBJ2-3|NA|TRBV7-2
TGTGCCAGCAGCTTAAGACCCCCGGGGAGCACAGATACGCAGTATTTT
CASSLRPPGSTDTQYF
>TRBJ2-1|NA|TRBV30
TGTGCCGGGACGGGACTTACATACAATGAGCAGTTCTTC
CAGTGLTYNEQFF
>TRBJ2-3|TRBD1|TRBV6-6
TGTGCCAGCAGTTACGGGACAGGGGACGCAGATACGCAGTATTTT
CASSYGTGDADTQYF
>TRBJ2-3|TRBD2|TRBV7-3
TGTGCCAGCAGTTTAGCGGGGGGGCAGGATACGCAGTATTTT
CASSLAGGQDTQYF
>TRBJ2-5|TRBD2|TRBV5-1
TGCGCCAGCAGCTTGACTAGCGGGGCTCAAGAGACCCAGTACTTC
CASSLTSGAQETQYF
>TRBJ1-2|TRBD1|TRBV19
TGTGCCAGTAGGCCCGACAGGGGTCCCTATGGCTACACCTTC
CASRPDRGPYGYTF
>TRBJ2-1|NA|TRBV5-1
TGCGCCAGCAGCTTGACAGGTGGCTACAATGAGCAGTTCTTC
CASSLTGGYNEQFF
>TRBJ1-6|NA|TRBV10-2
TGCGCCAGCAGGGCCGGAGGCGAGAATTCACCCCTCCACTTT
CASRAGGENSPLHF